This T cell receptor (beta chain) appears in the sequencing data of a study of molecular identifiers for immune sequencing clone quantification. TCRdb itself ran the PCR reads through MiXCR, one entry per CDR3 protein. The data show hundreds of thousands of distinct CDR3 sequences, just under 20% seen once. CDR1 MNHEY and CDR2 SVGEGT come from the germline V gene. The V end was cut by 5 bases, the J end by 0 bases, with 14 bases between. This CDR3 spans 17 amino acids. Ten or more counts support this clonotype. The receptor's source is a human donor in good health. Some libraries in this study had Jurkat cell RNA spiked in. The specimen was naive CD8+ T cells from blood, with Jurkat cell RNA spiked in. Described subset: FACS-sorted CD8+CD4-CCR7+CD45RA+ naive T cells. V and J are TRBV6-2 or TRBV6-3 and TRBJ2-6; perhaps TRBD1 as D (5 bases). The CDR3 sequence is CASSLWKGPSGANVLTF. CDR3 in DNA: TGTGCCAGCAGTCTGTGGAAGGGGCCCTCTGGGGCCAACGTCCTGACTTTC.